The 15 T cell receptor beta chains below all came from one sample that was sequenced in a study of Graves' ophthalmopathy and Graves' hyperthyroidism listed by TCRdb under 2018. Sequencing was carried out with an Illumina HiSeq 2000. For repertoire sequencing, TCR beta CDR3 regions were amplified from RNA transcripts. The first round of RT-PCR was done with HTBI primers and the Qiagen OneStep RT-PCR kit, and was followed by a second round of multiplex PCR, then size selection and purification. TCRdb passed the public sequencing reads through fastp at Q25 and MiXCR, retaining productive beta sequences. CDR3 protein sequences are deduplicated, and each keeps its most common genes and DNA. The sample yields about 390,000 distinct CDR3 sequences; 15% were counted once. Together, the top ten hold 7% of the sample. Sequencing input: peripheral blood. Receptor source: a woman younger than 30 with stable Graves' hyperthyroidism. Donor details come from another sample of the same person, matched by shared clones.

This clonotype has ten or more counts. CDR3 DNA sequence: TGTGCCAGCAGTTACGGCTTCGGGGTGAACACTGAAGCTTTCTTT. Amino acids: CASSYGFGVNTEAFF. This rearrangement joins TRBV6-5 to TRBJ1-1, with D unresolved. Germline values: CDR1 MNHEY, CDR2 SVGAGI. Trimming removed 2 bases at V and 0 bases at J, with 10 bases between. The CDR3 is made up of 15 amino acids.

In this sample, this clonotype turned up many times. The V call is TRBV19, the J call TRBJ2-7; the match to TRBD2 covers 10 bases. The CDR3 covers 15 residues. The V gene's germline CDR1 is LNHDA and CDR2 SQIVND (reference sequence). V lost 9 bases to trimming and J lost 4 bases; unmatched junction nucleotides: 12. The CDR3 spells CASSPSGLAVYEQYF. CDR3 sequence (DNA): TGTGCCAGCTCCCCCAGCGGACTAGCGGTGTACGAGCAGTACTTC.

This clonotype has only a few counts. It may be a read error: a sequence one base away is much more abundant. The chain carries TRBV25-1 and TRBJ2-2, with D tentatively TRBD1 or TRBD2 (5 bases each). The CDR3 contains 14 residues. Germline V gene sequence: CDR1 MGHDK, CDR2 SYGVNS. For the CDR3, the DNA is TGTGCCAGCAGTCCAGGGAGCTACACCGGGGAGCTGTGTTTT. Protein product: CASSPGSYTGELCF.

This clonotype has only a few counts. The rearrangement uses TRBV7-9 and TRBJ2-7, with no clear D. The CDR3 contains 14 residues. Per germline, CDR1 SEHNR and CDR2 FQNEAQ (reference sequence). Trimming took off 6 bases at V and 5 bases at J, with 17 bases between the two ends. The CDR3: CASSRVESLNEQYF. CDR3 DNA: TGTGCCAGCAGTAGGGTGGAGTCACTGAACGAGCAGTACTTC.

For this clonotype: This could be a read error, since a much larger clone is one nucleotide away. The conserved phenylalanine or tryptophan normally closing the CDR3 is absent here, so this likely arose from a read error. The chain recombines TRBV7-8 with TRBJ1-2, with TRBD1 matching 8 bases. Trimming took 5 bases from V and 8 from J; bases not matched to a gene: 10. CDR3 length equals 14 residues. CDR1 is SGHVS and CDR2 is FQNEAQ in the germline V gene. CDR3 sequence: CASSHNPTGGGYTS. In DNA, the CDR3 is TGTGCCAGCAGCCACAATCCAACAGGGGGAGGCTACACCTCC.

This clonotype appeared many times. The gene calls are TRBV7-2 and TRBJ2-7; TRBD1 agrees at 7 bases. Per germline, CDR1 SGHTA and CDR2 FQGNSA. The CDR3 extends over 15 amino acids. V lost 4 bases, J lost 6 bases, and 12 bases stayed unmatched. The DNA for the CDR3 is TGTGCCAGCAGCTACGTACCCGGACAGGTCAGCGAGCAGTACTTC. This gives the protein CASSYVPGQVSEQYF.

There are many counts of this clonotype. This chain uses TRBV12-3 or TRBV12-4 with TRBJ1-2; the D is unclear. Between the trimmed V and J ends, which lost 7 bases and 8 bases, there was a span of 17 bases. The CDR3 covers 13 residues. For the CDR3, the DNA is TGTGCCAGCACCTGGACCACCCCGGGCGGCTACACCTTC. This encodes CASTWTTPGGYTF.

V and J are TRBV11-2 and TRBJ2-5, with D possibly being TRBD1 (6 bases). CDR1 and CDR2 from the germline V gene are SGHAT and FQNNGV. The V end lost 2 bases, the J end lost 3 bases, and 13 bases lay between the germline ends. The CDR3 length is 15 residues. CDR3 residues: CASSLRGHSEETQYF. The CDR3 bases are TGTGCCAGCAGCTTACGGGGACATTCGGAAGAGACCCAGTACTTC.

This clonotype turned up a few times. V gene TRBV24-1 combines with J gene TRBJ2-7, with D perhaps TRBD1 or TRBD2 (5 bases each). Germline CDR1 is KGHDR and CDR2 is SFDVKD. The CDR3 is made up of 15 amino acids. Trimming stripped 3 bases from V and 7 bases from J, with 18 bases between. The DNA of the CDR3 is TGTGCCACCAGTGATCCTATTCGGGACGGAAGGGAGCAGTACTTC. This translates into CATSDPIRDGREQYF.

Note on this clonotype: Being one base from a much bigger clone, this may be a read error. J is TRBJ1-1 and V is TRBV3-1; unclear D gene. In germline, CDR1 is LGHDT, CDR2 YNNKEL (reference sequence). The CDR3 totals 20 residues. V gave up 7 bases and J gave up 0 bases, with 30 bases separating them. In DNA, the CDR3 is TGTGCCAGCACCCCCGACCCCCGATGTCCCGGACGGCCCATGAACACTGAAGCTTTCTTT. It encodes CASTPDPRCPGRPMNTEAFF.

This clonotype was seen repeatedly, ten times or more. The chain is built from TRBV29-1 and TRBJ1-2, with 8 bases identical to TRBD1. After removal of 4 bases from V and 2 bases from J, the junction contained 0 bases not matched to a gene. Germline CDR1 and CDR2: SQVTM and ANQGSEA. The CDR3 extends over 12 amino acids. The CDR3 is CSVGTGNYGYTF. As DNA, the CDR3 is TGCAGCGTTGGGACAGGGAACTATGGCTACACCTTC.

This clonotype was observed a handful of times. The junction and the germline gene differ at one end; a read error may be behind it. The chain recombines TRBV6-5 with TRBJ2-7, with D perhaps matching TRBD1 (5 bases). CDR3 size: 15 residues. Germline V gene sequence: CDR1 MNHEY, CDR2 SVGAGI. CDR3 residues: CASSYSRARAYDQYF. CDR3 coding DNA: TGTGCCAGCAGTTACTCCCGGGCCAGGGCATACGATCAGTACTTC.

Comments on this clonotype: Given a much more abundant clone one base away, this may be a read error. The CDR3 nucleotides read TGCGCCAGCAGCCAACCCGGACCGTTGAACACTGAAGCTTGCTTT. Its translation: CASSQPGPLNTEACF. This chain connects TRBV5-1 to TRBJ1-1; no definite D call. The germline V gene encodes CDR1 SGHRS and CDR2 YFSETQ. CDR3 size: 15 residues.

The chain's CDR3 is CASSWSPGQGDYGYTF. The CDR3, as DNA: TGCGCCAGCAGCTGGTCACCGGGACAGGGAGACTATGGCTACACCTTC. The chain combines TRBV5-1 with TRBJ1-2; TRBD1 matches at 9 bases. Per germline, CDR1 SGHRS and CDR2 YFSETQ. The V and J ends lost 3 bases and 3 bases, in that order; junction bases with no gene match: 9. This CDR3 region has 16 residues.

The chain combines TRBV19 with TRBJ2-5, with a possible D match to TRBD2 (5 bases). This CDR3 has 14 amino acids. Per germline, CDR1 LNHDA and CDR2 SQIVND (reference sequence). The ends were cut back, 5 bases at V and 5 bases at J, with 15 bases in the middle. CDR3 DNA sequence: TGTGCCAGTAGTGATCTGCGGGTCTCGGAGACCCAGTACTTC. Translation: CASSDLRVSETQYF.